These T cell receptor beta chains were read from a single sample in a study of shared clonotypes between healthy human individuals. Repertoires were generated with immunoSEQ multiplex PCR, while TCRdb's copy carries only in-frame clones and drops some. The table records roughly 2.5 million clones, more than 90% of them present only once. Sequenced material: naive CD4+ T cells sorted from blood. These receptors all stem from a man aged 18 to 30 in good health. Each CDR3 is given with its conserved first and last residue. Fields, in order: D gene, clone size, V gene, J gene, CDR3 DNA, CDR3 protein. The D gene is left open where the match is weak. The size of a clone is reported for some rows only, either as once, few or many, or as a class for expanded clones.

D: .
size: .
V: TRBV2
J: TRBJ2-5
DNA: TGTGCCAGCAGTGAACTCAGAGAGACCCAGTACTTC
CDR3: CASSELRETQYF

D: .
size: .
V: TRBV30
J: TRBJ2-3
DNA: TGTGCCTGGGCCCTAGGGGGTAGCACAGATACGCAGTATTTT
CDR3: CAWALGGSTDTQYF

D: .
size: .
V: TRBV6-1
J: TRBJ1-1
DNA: TGTGCCAGCAGTGAAGTCAGGGAGAGGGGAGCTTTCTTT
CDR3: CASSEVRERGAFF

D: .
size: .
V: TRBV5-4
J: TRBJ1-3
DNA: TGTGCCAGCAGCCTGGACAGTCGTTCTGGAAACACCATATATTTT
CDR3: CASSLDSRSGNTIYF

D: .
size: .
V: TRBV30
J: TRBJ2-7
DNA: TGTGCCTGGAGTGTCAGCACTGGCTACGAGCAGTACTTC
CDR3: CAWSVSTGYEQYF

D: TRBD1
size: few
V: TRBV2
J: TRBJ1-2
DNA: TGTGCCAGCAGCTCAGGGGGATGGGACTACACCTTC
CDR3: CASSSGGWDYTF

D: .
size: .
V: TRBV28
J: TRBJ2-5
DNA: TGTGCCAGCAGTTTGGGTGGGGTTTCTGCCCAAGAGACCCAGTACTTC
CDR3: CASSLGGVSAQETQYF

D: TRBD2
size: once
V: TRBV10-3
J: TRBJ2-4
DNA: TGTGCCACCGGACTAGGCCTAACAAACATTCAGTACTTC
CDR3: CATGLGLTNIQYF

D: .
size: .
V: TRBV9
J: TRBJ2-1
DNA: TGTGCCAGCAGCACTACAGGGTCCGAGCAGTTCTTC
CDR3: CASSTTGSEQFF

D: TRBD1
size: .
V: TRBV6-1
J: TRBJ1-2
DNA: TGTGCCAGCAGTGAATTGGGGCGACAGGGAGGCTATGGCTACACCTTC
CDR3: CASSELGRQGGYGYTF

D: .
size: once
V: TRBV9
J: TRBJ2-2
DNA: TGTGCCAGCAGCGGTCCAGCCGGGGAGCTGTTTTTT
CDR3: CASSGPAGELFF

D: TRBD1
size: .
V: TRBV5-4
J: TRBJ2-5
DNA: TGTGCCAGCAGTAAGGACAGGGTTATTAGAGAGACCCAGTACTTC
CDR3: CASSKDRVIRETQYF

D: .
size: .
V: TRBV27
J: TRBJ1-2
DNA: TGTGCCAGCAGTTTATCGGGGCTATACCATCTCACCTTC
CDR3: CASSLSGLYHLTF

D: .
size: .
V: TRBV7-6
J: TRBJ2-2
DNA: TGTGCCAGCAGCTTACATCCGGGCAACACCGGGGAGCTGTTTTTT
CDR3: CASSLHPGNTGELFF

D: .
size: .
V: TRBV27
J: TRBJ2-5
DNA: TGTGCCAGCAGTTTTACAGGAACAGAGACCCAGTACTTC
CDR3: CASSFTGTETQYF

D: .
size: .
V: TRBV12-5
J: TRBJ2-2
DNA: TGTGCTAGTGGTTTTTTGATAGGCATGGGGGAGCTGTTTTTT
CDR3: CASGFLIGMGELFF

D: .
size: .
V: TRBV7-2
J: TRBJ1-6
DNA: TGTGCCAGCAGCTTCGTTAGCTCCTATAATTCACCCCTCCACTTT
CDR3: CASSFVSSYNSPLHF

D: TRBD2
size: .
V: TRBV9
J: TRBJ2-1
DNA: TGTGCCAGCAGCCCTCGACTAGCGGGTTACAATGAGCAGTTCTTC
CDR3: CASSPRLAGYNEQFF

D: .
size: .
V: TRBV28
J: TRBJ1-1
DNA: TGTGCCAGCAGTTTGAGGGGGGTCACTGAAGCTTTCTTT
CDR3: CASSLRGVTEAFF

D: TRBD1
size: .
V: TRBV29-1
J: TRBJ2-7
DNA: TGCAGCGTCACGGACAGGGGGCGCGTGTACGAGCAGTACTTC
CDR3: CSVTDRGRVYEQYF

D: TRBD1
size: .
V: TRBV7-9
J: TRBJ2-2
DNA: TGTGCCAGCAGCTTACCGGGACAGAGCTACACCGGGGAGCTGTTTTTT
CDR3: CASSLPGQSYTGELFF

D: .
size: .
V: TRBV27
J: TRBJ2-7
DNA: TGTGCCAGCAGCGGGACATACGGTCGCGAGCAGTACTTC
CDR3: CASSGTYGREQYF

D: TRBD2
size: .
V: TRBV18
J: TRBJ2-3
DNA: TGTGCCAGCTCACCACCAGGACTAGCGGTGCCAGATACGCAGTATTTT
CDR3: CASSPPGLAVPDTQYF

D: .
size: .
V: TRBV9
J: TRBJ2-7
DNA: TGTGCCAGCAGCGTAGGACAGGACGCCCTCGGGGAGCAGTACTTC
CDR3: CASSVGQDALGEQYF

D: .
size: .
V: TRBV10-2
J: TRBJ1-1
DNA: TGCGCCAGCAGTGTGGGCAGTGCGAACACTGAAGCTTTCTTT
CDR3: CASSVGSANTEAFF

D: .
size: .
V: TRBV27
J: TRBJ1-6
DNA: TGTGCCAGCAGTTACCGGGGGGATAATTCACCCCTCCACTTT
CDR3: CASSYRGDNSPLHF

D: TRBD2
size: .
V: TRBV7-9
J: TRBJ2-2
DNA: TGTGCCAGTGGAATAGCGGGGGGGAAAACCGGGGAGCTGTTTTTT
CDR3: CASGIAGGKTGELFF

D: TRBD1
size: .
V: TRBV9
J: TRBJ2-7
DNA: TGTGCCAGCAGCCGGGACAGGGTTACCTACGAGCAGTACTTC
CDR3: CASSRDRVTYEQYF

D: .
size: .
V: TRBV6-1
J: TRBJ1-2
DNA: TGTGCCAGCAGTGAAGACTGGACTTACGGCTACACCTTC
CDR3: CASSEDWTYGYTF

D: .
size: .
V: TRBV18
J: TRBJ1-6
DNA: TGTGCCAGCTCACCACCTTGGGGCTCAAATTCACCCCTCCACTTT
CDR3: CASSPPWGSNSPLHF

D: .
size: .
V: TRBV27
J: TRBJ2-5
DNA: TGTGCCAGCAGCCCCCTTATCGGGTACCAAGAGACCCAGTACTTC
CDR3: CASSPLIGYQETQYF

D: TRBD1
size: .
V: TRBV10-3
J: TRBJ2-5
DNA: TGTGCCATCAGCCAGGGGGCTGGTGAGACCCAGTACTTC
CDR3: CAISQGAGETQYF

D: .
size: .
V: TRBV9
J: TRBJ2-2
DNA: TGTGCCAGCAGCGTTACGGGGTTGAACACCGGGGAGCTGTTTTTT
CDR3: CASSVTGLNTGELFF

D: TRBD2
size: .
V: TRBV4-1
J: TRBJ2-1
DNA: TGCGCCAGCAGCCAACCCCGGACTAGCGGGGGCTTCTACAATGAGCAGTTCTTC
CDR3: CASSQPRTSGGFYNEQFF